The next 8 T cell receptor beta chains were all read from a single sample in a study of cytomegalovirus exposure and HLA in healthy donors. PCR involved 60 Vbeta and 13 Jbeta primers. TCRdb's table, derived via immunoSEQ multiplex PCR, lists solely in-frame clones and lacks some. This table has approximately 130,000 clones, over 75% appearing once. The sample was PBMCs. The receptors were gathered from a middle-aged man in good health and CMV-seronegative.

The gene calls are TRBV5-1 and TRBJ2-5; TRBD1 aligns across 8 bases. Trimming at V came to 4 bases and at J to 5 bases, leaving 1 base not matched to a gene. CDR1 and CDR2 (germline): SGHRS, YFSETQ. The CDR3 runs 12 residues. The CDR3 sequence is CASSRQGETQYF. The CDR3 DNA sequence: TGCGCCAGCAGCCGACAGGGGGAGACCCAGTACTTC.

The genes are TRBV6-1 and TRBJ2-3; D ambiguous. The CDR3 sequence is 12 residues long. Germline V CDR1 and CDR2: MNHNS, SASEGT. V was shortened by 5 bases and J by 8 bases, with 11 bases between the two germline ends. The CDR3 nucleotides are TGTGCCAGCAGTTCGACTGCGTTTACGCAGTATTTT. It yields the protein CASSSTAFTQYF.

This chain links TRBV6-6 with TRBJ2-2; 7 nucleotides match TRBD1. Germline assignment: CDR1 MNHNY and CDR2 SVGAGI (reference sequence). V lost 3 bases, J lost 6 bases, and 7 bases stayed unmatched. The CDR3 spans 15 residues. CDR3 in amino acids: CASSYGQAQPGELFF. CDR3 sequence (DNA): TGTGCCAGCAGTTATGGACAGGCCCAACCCGGGGAGCTGTTTTTT.

The chain is built from TRBV28 and TRBJ1-4, with no clear D. The V end lost 3 bases, the J end lost 4 bases, and 9 bases lay between the germline ends. Germline V gives CDR1 MDHEN, CDR2 SYDVKM. The CDR3 is 14 amino acids. The CDR3 here is CASSFGRINEKLFF. Written as DNA, the CDR3 is TGTGCCAGCAGTTTCGGCAGGATTAATGAAAAACTGTTTTTT.

This chain links TRBV28 with TRBJ2-2, with a possible D match to TRBD2 (6 bases). The V gene's germline CDR1 is MDHEN and CDR2 SYDVKM. This CDR3 comprises 15 residues. V was trimmed by 4 bases and J by 5 bases, leaving 14 bases between them. In DNA form, the CDR3 reads TGTGCCAGCAGTTCCCCCGTGGGGGGAACCGGGGAGCTGTTTTTT. This sequence encodes CASSSPVGGTGELFF.

The count of this clone is one. The chain carries TRBV28 and TRBJ1-1; 11 bases map to TRBD1. V trimming: 5 bases; J trimming: 7 bases; junction bases outside the gene matches: 6. Germline CDR1 MDHEN, CDR2 SYDVKM. There are 14 residues in the CDR3. Here the CDR3 reads CASSTTGTGGEAFF. As DNA, the CDR3 is TGTGCCAGCAGTACAACCGGGACAGGGGGTGAAGCTTTCTTT.

The rearrangement joins TRBV28 to TRBJ2-6; D is perhaps TRBD1 (5 bases). Germline lookup yields CDR1 MDHEN and CDR2 SYDVKM. V gave up 8 bases and J gave up 2 bases, with 10 bases separating them. The CDR3 extends over 14 amino acids. The CDR3 loop is CASLRVAGANVLTF. In nucleotides, the CDR3 is TGTGCCAGCCTCAGGGTTGCTGGGGCCAACGTCCTGACTTTC.

As concerns this clone: The junction departs from germline at one end; a sequencing error may be responsible. The rearrangement joins TRBV7-7 to TRBJ2-5; TRBD2 matches 7 bases. The CDR3 runs to 15 residues. CDR1 is SSHAT and CDR2 is FNYEAQ in the germline V gene (reference sequence). The CDR3 DNA reads as TGTGCTAGCAGCTTGGGACTACCGTACCAAGAGACCCAGTACTTC. This codes for CASSLGLPYQETQYF.